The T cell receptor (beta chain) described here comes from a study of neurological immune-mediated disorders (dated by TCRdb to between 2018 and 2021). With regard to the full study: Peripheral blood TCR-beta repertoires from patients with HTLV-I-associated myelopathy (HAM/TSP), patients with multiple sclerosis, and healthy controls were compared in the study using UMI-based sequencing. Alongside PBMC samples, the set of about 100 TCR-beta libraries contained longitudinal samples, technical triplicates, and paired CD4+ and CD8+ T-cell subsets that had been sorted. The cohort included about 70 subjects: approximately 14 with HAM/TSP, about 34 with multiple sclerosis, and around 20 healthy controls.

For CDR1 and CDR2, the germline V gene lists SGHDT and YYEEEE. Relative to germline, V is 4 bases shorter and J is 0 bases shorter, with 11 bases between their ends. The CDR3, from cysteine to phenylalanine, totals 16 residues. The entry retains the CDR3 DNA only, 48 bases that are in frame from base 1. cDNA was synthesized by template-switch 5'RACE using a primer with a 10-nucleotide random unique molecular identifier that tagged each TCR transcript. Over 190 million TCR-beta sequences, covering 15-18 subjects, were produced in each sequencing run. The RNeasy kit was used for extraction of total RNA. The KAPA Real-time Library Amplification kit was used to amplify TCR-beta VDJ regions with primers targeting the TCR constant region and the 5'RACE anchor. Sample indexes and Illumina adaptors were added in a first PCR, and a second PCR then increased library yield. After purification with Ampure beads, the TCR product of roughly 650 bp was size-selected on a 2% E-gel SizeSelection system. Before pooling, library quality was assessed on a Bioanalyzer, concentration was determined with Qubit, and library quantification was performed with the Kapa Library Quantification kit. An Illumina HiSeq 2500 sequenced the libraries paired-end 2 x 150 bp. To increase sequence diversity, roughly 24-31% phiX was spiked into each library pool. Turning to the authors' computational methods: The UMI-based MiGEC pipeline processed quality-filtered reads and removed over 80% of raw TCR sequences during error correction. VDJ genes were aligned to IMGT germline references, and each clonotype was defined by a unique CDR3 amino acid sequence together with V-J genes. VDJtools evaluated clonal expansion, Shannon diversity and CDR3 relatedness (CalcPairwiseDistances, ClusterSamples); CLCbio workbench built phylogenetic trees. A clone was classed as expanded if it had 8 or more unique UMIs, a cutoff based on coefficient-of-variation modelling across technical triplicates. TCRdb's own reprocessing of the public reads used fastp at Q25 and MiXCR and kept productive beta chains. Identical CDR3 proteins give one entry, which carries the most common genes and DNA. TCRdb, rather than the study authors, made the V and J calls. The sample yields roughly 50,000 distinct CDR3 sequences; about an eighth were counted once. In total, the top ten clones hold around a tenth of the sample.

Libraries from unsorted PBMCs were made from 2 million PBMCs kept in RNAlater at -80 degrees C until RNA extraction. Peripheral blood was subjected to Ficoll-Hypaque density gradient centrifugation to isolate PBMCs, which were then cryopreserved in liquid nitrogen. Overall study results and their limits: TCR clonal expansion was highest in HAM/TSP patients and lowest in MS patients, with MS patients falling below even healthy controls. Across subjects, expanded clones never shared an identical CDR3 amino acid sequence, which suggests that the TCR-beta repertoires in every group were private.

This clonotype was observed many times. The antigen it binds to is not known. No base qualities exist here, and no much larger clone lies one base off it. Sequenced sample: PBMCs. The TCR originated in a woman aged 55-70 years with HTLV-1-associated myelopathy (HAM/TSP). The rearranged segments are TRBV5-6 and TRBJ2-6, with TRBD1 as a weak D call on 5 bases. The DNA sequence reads TGTGCCAGCAGCCGACTCGACAGCTCTGGGGCCAACGTCCTGACTTTC. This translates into CASSRLDSSGANVLTF.